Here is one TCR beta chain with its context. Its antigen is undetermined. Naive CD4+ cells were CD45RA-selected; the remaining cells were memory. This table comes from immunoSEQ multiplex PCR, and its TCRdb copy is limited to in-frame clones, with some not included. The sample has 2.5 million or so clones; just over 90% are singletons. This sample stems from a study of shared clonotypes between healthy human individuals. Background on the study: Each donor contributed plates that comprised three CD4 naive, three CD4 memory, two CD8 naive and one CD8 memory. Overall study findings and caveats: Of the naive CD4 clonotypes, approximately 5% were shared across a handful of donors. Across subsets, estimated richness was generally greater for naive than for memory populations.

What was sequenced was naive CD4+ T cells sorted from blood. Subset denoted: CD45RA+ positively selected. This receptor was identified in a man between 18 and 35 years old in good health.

CDR3 in amino acids: CASSLAAGAGEQYF. In DNA, the CDR3 is TGTGCCAGCAGCTTAGCGGCGGGAGCTGGCGAGCAGTACTTC. The chain carries TRBV7-2 and TRBJ2-7; 7 bases are a match to TRBD2. V lost 0 bases to trimming and J lost 6 bases; unmatched junction nucleotides: 5. The germline gives CDR1 SGHTA, CDR2 FQGNSA. The CDR3 runs to 14 residues.